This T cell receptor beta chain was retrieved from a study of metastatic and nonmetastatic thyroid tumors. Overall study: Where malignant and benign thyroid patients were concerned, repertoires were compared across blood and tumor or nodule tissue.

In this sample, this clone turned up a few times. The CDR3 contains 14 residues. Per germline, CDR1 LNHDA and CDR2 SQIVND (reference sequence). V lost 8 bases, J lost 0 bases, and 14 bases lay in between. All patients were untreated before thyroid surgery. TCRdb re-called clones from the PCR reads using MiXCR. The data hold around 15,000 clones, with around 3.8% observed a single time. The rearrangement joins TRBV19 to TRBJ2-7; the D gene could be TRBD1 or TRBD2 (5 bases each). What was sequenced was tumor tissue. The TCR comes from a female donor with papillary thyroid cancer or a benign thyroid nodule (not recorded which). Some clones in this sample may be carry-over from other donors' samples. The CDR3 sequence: CASGAGDSSYEQYF. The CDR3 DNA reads TGTGCCAGTGGGGCGGGCGATAGCTCCTACGAGCAGTACTTC.